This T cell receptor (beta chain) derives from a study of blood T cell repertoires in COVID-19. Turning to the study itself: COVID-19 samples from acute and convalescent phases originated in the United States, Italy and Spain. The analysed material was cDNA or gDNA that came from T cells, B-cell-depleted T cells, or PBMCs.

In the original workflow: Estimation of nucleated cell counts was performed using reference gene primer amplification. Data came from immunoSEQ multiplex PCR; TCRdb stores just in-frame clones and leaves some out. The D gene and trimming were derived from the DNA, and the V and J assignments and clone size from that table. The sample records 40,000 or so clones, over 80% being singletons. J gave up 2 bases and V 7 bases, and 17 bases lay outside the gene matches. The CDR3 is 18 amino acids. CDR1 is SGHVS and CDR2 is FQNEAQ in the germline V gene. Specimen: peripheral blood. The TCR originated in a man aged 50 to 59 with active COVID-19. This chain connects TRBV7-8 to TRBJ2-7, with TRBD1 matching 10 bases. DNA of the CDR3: TGTGCCAGCACCCAAGGGACAGGGGTTTTAAACGACGCCTACGAGCAGTACTTC. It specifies CASTQGTGVLNDAYEQYF.